This TCR beta chain was captured by sequencing in a study of molecular identifiers for immune sequencing clone quantification. Regarding the study as a whole: Highly expanded clone sizes could end up underestimated if a barcode were shared by identical TCR molecules.

Each CDR3 protein is one row after TCRdb ran MiXCR on the PCR reads. The sample records hundreds of thousands of distinct CDR3 sequences, 15% to 20% being singletons. This clonotype was detected a few times. Its specificity is not known. When naive CD8 T cells were sorted, they were gated as CD8+CD4-CCR7+CD45RA+. The germline V gene encodes CDR1 SGDLS and CDR2 YYNGEE. This CDR3 region has 16 residues. Trimming removed 0 bases at V and 2 bases at J, with 12 bases between. V is TRBV9 and J is TRBJ2-1, with D maybe TRBD2 (5 bases). The TCR comes from a human donor in good health. Some libraries in this study had Jurkat cell RNA spiked in. Sequences were obtained from naive CD8+ T cells from blood, with Jurkat cell RNA spiked in. Subset in this sample: FACS-sorted CD8+CD4-CCR7+CD45RA+ naive T cells. The CDR3 sequence: CASSVGGGATYNEQFF. CDR3 sequence (DNA): TGTGCCAGCAGCGTAGGCGGAGGAGCCACCTACAATGAGCAGTTCTTC.